The source of this T cell receptor (beta chain) is a study of shared clonotypes between healthy human individuals. Study-wide background: Used for every donor were three CD4 naive, three CD4 memory, two CD8 naive and one CD8 memory plate.

Regarding this clone: Its matching antigen is unknown.

General study results and limits: Sampling included only blood; tissue repertoires likely differ.

CDR1 is LNHDA, CDR2 SQIVND, per germline (reference sequence). The V gene lost 10 bases and the J gene lost 9 bases, with 16 bases spanning the gap. The CDR3 consists of 12 residues. CD8 cells regarded as naive lacked CD45RO, were positively chosen for CCR7, and omitted terminally differentiated effector memory CD45RA+ cells. Measured with immunoSEQ multiplex PCR; TCRdb has only the in-frame clones, and not every one. The table has 550,000 to 600,000 clones, roughly 98% seen once. The sample comprised naive CD8+ T cells sorted from blood. This chain joins TRBV19 and TRBJ2-1; D unclear. The sequence derives from a man aged 25-45 years in good health. CDR3 DNA sequence: TGTGCCACCCGAACCACTCGATCTGAGCAGTTCTTC. It specifies CATRTTRSEQFF.